A selection of T cell receptor beta chains follows, all from one sample in a study of T cell changes during pregnancy in multiple sclerosis. Assay used: immunoSEQ multiplex PCR; TCRdb lists only in-frame clones, some missing. The table has nearly 70,000 clones, about 91% seen once. This sample comprised peripheral blood, obtained in the second trimester of pregnancy. Receptor source: a female donor in good health, enrolled as a control in a pregnancy study. Both conserved end residues are part of each CDR3. Fields, in order: V gene, J gene, D gene, clone size, CDR3 DNA, CDR3 protein. D genes are given only for firm matches. Size values are once, few and many counts, or a class for expanded clones, and some rows have none.

>TRBV7-8|TRBJ2-5|-|-
TGTGCCAGCAGCCGACCGACCCAGCTAGCTCGGGAGACCCAGTACTTC
CASSRPTQLARETQYF
>TRBV14|TRBJ2-7|-|-
TGTGCCAGCAGCGTTTGGACAGACTACTACGAGCAGTACTTC
CASSVWTDYYEQYF
>TRBV28|TRBJ2-3|TRBD2|-
TGTGCCAGCAGCTCCCCGGGGGGGACAGATACGCAGTATTTT
CASSSPGGTDTQYF
>TRBV15|TRBJ1-2|-|-
TGTGCCACCAGCAGAGATCTTACAAATTACTATGGCTACACCTTC
CATSRDLTNYYGYTF
>TRBV5-1|TRBJ1-5|-|-
TGCGCCAGCAGCGCCGACGGGAATCAGCCCCAGCATTTT
CASSADGNQPQHF
>TRBV7-9|TRBJ2-1|TRBD1|-
TGTGCCAGCAGCTTACTGACAGGGGGGGATGAGCAGTTCTTC
CASSLLTGGDEQFF
>TRBV30|TRBJ1-1|-|-
TGTGCCTGGAGGTCCCCGGGGAGCACTGAAGCTTTCTTT
CAWRSPGSTEAFF
>TRBV11-1|TRBJ2-7|TRBD1|once
TGTGCCAGCAGCGCTAAAGACAGGGGGTACTACGAGCAGTACTTC
CASSAKDRGYYEQYF
>TRBV28|TRBJ2-1|TRBD2|-
TGTGCCAGCAAAGGGACTAGCGGGAGAAATGAGCAGTTCTTC
CASKGTSGRNEQFF
>TRBV5-1|TRBJ1-1|TRBD1|-
TGCGCCAGCAGCTTGGTTGGGACAGGGGAGACTGAAGCTTTCTTT
CASSLVGTGETEAFF
>TRBV6-1|TRBJ1-1|TRBD1|-
TGTGCCAGCAAAGGGGGAGAGGGGGCGGGTGAAGCTTTCTTT
CASKGGEGAGEAFF
>TRBV6-4|TRBJ1-6|TRBD1|many
TGTGCCAGCAGTGACTCAGAGGGGGCTAGCTCACCCCTCCACTTT
CASSDSEGASSPLHF
>TRBV5-1|TRBJ2-2|TRBD1|-
TGCGCCAGCAGCTTTTCGGGACAGGTCTACTCGAACACCGGGGAGCTGTTTTTT
CASSFSGQVYSNTGELFF
>TRBV19|TRBJ2-7|TRBD2|-
TGTGCCAGTAGTAACGCCGGGACTAGCACTTACGAGCAGTACTTC
CASSNAGTSTYEQYF
>TRBV19|TRBJ2-1|TRBD2|-
TGTGCCAGTAGTATGAGAGCGGGAGGGCCCCACAATGAGCAGTTCTTC
CASSMRAGGPHNEQFF
>TRBV7-8|TRBJ2-7|TRBD2|-
TGTGCCAGCAGCCTCAACCTGGGACTAGCGGGGACCTCCTACGAGCAGTACTTC
CASSLNLGLAGTSYEQYF
>TRBV6-5|TRBJ1-3|-|-
TGTGCCAGCAGTTACTCTCGGTACTCTGGAAACACCATATATTTT
CASSYSRYSGNTIYF
>TRBV19|TRBJ1-4|-|-
TGTGCCAGTAGTTGGGGCACCGTGAGGGAAAAACTGTTTTTT
CASSWGTVREKLFF
>TRBV4-2|TRBJ2-7|TRBD2|once
TGTGCCAGCAGCCCCGGACTAGCGGAGACTTACGAGCAGTACTTC
CASSPGLAETYEQYF
>TRBV6-5|TRBJ2-7|TRBD1|-
TGTGCCAGCAGTGCCGGGACAGGAGTTACCTACGAGCAGTACTTC
CASSAGTGVTYEQYF
>TRBV4-2|TRBJ1-2|-|-
TGTGCCAGCAGCCAAGTGGCAGAAGTACGACTCCCCTACACCTTC
CASSQVAEVRLPYTF
>TRBV4-2|TRBJ2-7|TRBD2|-
TGTGCCAGCAGCCAAAACCCGGGACTAGCGGGTTTCGAGCAGTACTTC
CASSQNPGLAGFEQYF